This T cell receptor (beta chain) is drawn from a study of human T cells and chemical hapten exposure. The study's findings and limits: The number of TCRs above 1 in 1000 frequency did not change after DPC sensitization.

Time point indicated: pre-sensitization, week 0. The treatment denotes: therapeutic diphenylcyclopropenone sensitization with weekly scalp DPC. Germline V gene data show CDR1 as SGHVS and CDR2 as FQNEAQ. V gave up 5 bases and J gave up 3 bases, with 14 bases separating them. The CDR3 length is 15 residues. The table lists this clonotype with a few counts. Antigen specificity is unknown. TCRdb re-called the RACE reads through MiXCR, storing one row per CDR3 protein. The repertoire holds around 260,000 distinct CDR3 sequences, about 8.1% seen once, with 2% to 2.5% in the top ten. This chain connects TRBV7-8 to TRBJ2-1; D is perhaps TRBD1 (6 bases). The material was whole blood, obtained in connection with sensitization to the hapten diphenylcyclopropenone (DPC). This TCR was sampled from a woman aged 35 to 49 with alopecia areata. Some clones in this sample may be carry-over from other donors' samples. The CDR3 coding sequence is TGTGCCAGCAGCCCCGGGACACGAGGCTACAATGAGCAGTTCTTC. This gives the protein CASSPGTRGYNEQFF.